Shown below are 18 T cell receptor beta chains from a single sample sequenced in a study of blood T cell repertoires in COVID-19. Method: immunoSEQ multiplex PCR; TCRdb's copy keeps in-frame clones and lacks some. The repertoire has about 390,000 clones, approximately 87% of them found once; the top ten carry 10%. The sample comprised PBMCs or T cells enriched from blood (not recorded which). These receptors came from a woman in her 50s who had recovered from COVID-19.

This clone was counted a few times. V is TRBV6-5 and J is TRBJ1-1, with 9 bases lining up with TRBD1. Germline assignment: CDR1 MNHEY and CDR2 SVGAGI. The CDR3 spans 14 residues. J was trimmed by 5 bases and V by 6 bases; bases with no gene match: 7. The CDR3 nucleotides read TGTGCCAGCAGGTGGACAGGGGCCGGGACTGAAGCTTTCTTT. It specifies CASRWTGAGTEAFF.

The chain carries TRBV2 and TRBJ1-2, with 7 bases matching TRBD1. With V trimmed by 5 bases and J by 6 bases, 6 bases remained unmatched. Per germline, CDR1 SNHLY and CDR2 FYNNEI. This CDR3 has 13 residues. The CDR3, as DNA: TGTGCCAGCAGTCTAGGACAGGACGATGGCTACACCTTC. Its protein is CASSLGQDDGYTF.

V is TRBV7-9 and J is TRBJ1-2; TRBD1 matches at 9 bases. After removal of 6 bases from V and 4 bases from J, the junction contained 12 bases not matched to a gene. CDR1 and CDR2 (germline): SEHNR, FQNEAQ (reference sequence). This CDR3 region has 16 residues. Here the CDR3 reads CASRESTGGKGYGYTF. The CDR3 DNA is TGTGCCAGCAGAGAGTCTACAGGGGGCAAGGGCTATGGCTACACCTTC.

V usage is TRBV5-1 and J usage is TRBJ2-7; a weak D match, TRBD2 (5 bases). CDR1 and CDR2 (germline): SGHRS, YFSETQ. Trimming shortened V by 2 bases and J by 1 base, and 16 bases separated the two germline ends. CDR3 length equals 16 residues. The CDR3 DNA reads TGCGCCAGCAGCTTCCCCGAGGGCAAAAATTCCTACGAGCAGTACTTC. It specifies CASSFPEGKNSYEQYF.

This chain uses TRBV27 with TRBJ2-7; TRBD2 is a possible D gene (6 bases). CDR1 MNHEY and CDR2 SMNVEV come from the germline V gene (reference sequence). V was clipped by 8 bases and J by 5 bases, with 19 bases between them. The CDR3 covers 14 residues. In DNA form, the CDR3 reads TGTGCCAGCTCGTTTGCGGGGCCACTTAACGAGCAGTACTTC. Protein product: CASSFAGPLNEQYF.

The chain uses TRBV5-1 and TRBJ1-1, with D tentatively TRBD1 (6 bases). Between the trimmed V and J ends, which lost 0 bases and 1 base, there was a span of 10 bases. CDR1 and CDR2 (germline): SGHRS, YFSETQ. This CDR3 has 15 residues. The CDR3 coding sequence is TGCGCCAGCAGCTTGGTAGGGGGTGCGAACACTGAAGCTTTCTTT. Amino acid sequence: CASSLVGGANTEAFF.

This rearrangement joins TRBV6-5 to TRBJ2-3; 8 bases fit TRBD1. Germline CDR1 MNHEY, CDR2 SVGAGI. V dropped 3 bases and J dropped 3; count of bases not matched to a gene: 2. CDR3 length: 14 amino acids. As DNA, the CDR3 is TGTGCCAGCAGTTATAGACAGGGGACAGATACGCAGTATTTT. Amino acid sequence: CASSYRQGTDTQYF.

This rearrangement joins TRBV24-1 to TRBJ1-2; D is perhaps TRBD1 (6 bases). Deletions cut 4 bases from V and 5 bases from J, with 10 bases between. The germline V gene has CDR1 KGHDR and CDR2 SFDVKD. CDR3 length equals 13 residues. CDR3 residues: CATSDQGHYGYTF. CDR3 nucleotides: TGTGCCACCAGTGACCAGGGACATTATGGCTACACCTTC.

The rearrangement links TRBV3-1 (or the pseudogene TRBV3-2) to TRBJ1-2; 12 nucleotides line up with TRBD1. CDR1 is LGHDT and CDR2 is YNNKEL in the germline V gene (reference sequence). The junction had 5 bases not matched to a gene; V was cut back by 4 bases and J by 5 bases. The CDR3 sequence is 15 residues long. The CDR3 spells CASSPGTGGSYGYTF. CDR3 bases: TGTGCCAGCAGCCCTGGGACAGGGGGCTCATATGGCTACACCTTC.

The rearrangement uses TRBV28 and TRBJ1-2; D not resolved. The V end lost 5 bases, the J end lost 3 bases, and 16 bases lay between the germline ends. CDR1 and CDR2 (germline): MDHEN, SYDVKM. CDR3 length: 15 residues. The CDR3, as DNA: TGTGCCAGCAGTATAAGCGGCCCTTCGTACTATGGCTACACCTTC. Its translation: CASSISGPSYYGYTF.

The V and J genes are TRBV27 and TRBJ1-1; D ambiguous. The germline V gene encodes CDR1 MNHEY and CDR2 SMNVEV (reference sequence). V was clipped by 3 bases and J by 0 bases, with 8 bases between them. The CDR3 totals 14 residues. The DNA for the CDR3 is TGTGCCAGCAGTTTTAGTTCCATGAACACTGAAGCTTTCTTT. Protein sequence: CASSFSSMNTEAFF.

The chain uses TRBV5-4 and TRBJ1-2, with 7 bases fitting TRBD1. The ends lost 1 base at V and 5 bases at J; junction bases unmatched: 5. The CDR3 has 14 residues. Per germline, CDR1 SGHNT and CDR2 YYREEE (reference sequence). In nucleotides, the CDR3 is TGTGCCAGCAGCTTGAAGGGGGCAATTTATGGCTACACCTTC. It is translated as CASSLKGAIYGYTF.

The chain has TRBV6-6 and TRBJ1-2; 12 bases match TRBD1. The V gene's germline CDR1 is MNHNY and CDR2 SVGAGI (reference sequence). Trimming at V came to 7 bases and at J to 3 bases, leaving 6 bases not matched to a gene. The CDR3 runs to 15 residues. CDR3 protein: CASIGTGGRDYGYTF. In DNA, the CDR3 is TGTGCCAGCATCGGGACAGGGGGCAGAGACTATGGCTACACCTTC.

The rearrangement joins TRBV5-4 to TRBJ1-2, with 12 bases identical to TRBD1. V shed 3 bases and J 8 bases; nucleotides not matched to a gene: 11. The CDR3 contains 16 residues. The germline V gene encodes CDR1 SGHNT and CDR2 YYREEE (reference sequence). CDR3 amino acids: CASSSPGQGADRGYTF. The CDR3 nucleotides read TGTGCCAGCAGCTCTCCGGGACAGGGGGCGGATCGAGGCTACACCTTC.

The chain uses TRBV6-2 or TRBV6-3 and TRBJ2-7, with D perhaps matching TRBD1 (5 bases). Germline values: CDR1 MNHEY, CDR2 SVGEGT. Trimming removed 4 bases at V and 6 bases at J, with 16 bases between. The CDR3 covers 14 residues. The CDR3 DNA is TGTGCCAGCAGTTGGGGCAGGGTTGCCGGCGAGCAGTACTTC. Protein: CASSWGRVAGEQYF.

The chain joins TRBV4-3 to TRBJ1-3; 8 bases fit TRBD1. The germline V gene has CDR1 LGHNA and CDR2 YSLEER. The V segment lost 3 bases and the J segment 9 bases; nucleotides outside the gene matches: 19. This CDR3 spans 18 amino acids. In DNA, the CDR3 is TGCGCCAGCAGCCATGACCCGGGACAGGCTGCAGATAAGGTCACCATATATTTT. Translated: CASSHDPGQAADKVTIYF.

The CDR3 region is CASSWRAGRGDTDTQYF. CDR3 nucleotides: TGTGCCAGCAGCTGGAGGGCGGGGCGGGGAGACACAGATACGCAGTATTTT. This sequence joins TRBV5-6 and TRBJ2-3, with D tentatively TRBD2 (6 bases). Germline-derived CDR1 and CDR2 are SGHDT and YYEEEE. The V end lost 3 bases, the J end lost 2 bases, and 19 bases lay between the germline ends. This CDR3 has 17 amino acids.

V usage is TRBV15 and J usage is TRBJ1-2; 9 nucleotides match TRBD1. Trimming took 1 base from V and 4 from J; bases not matched to a gene: 4. CDR1 and CDR2 (germline): LNHNV, YYDKDF (reference sequence). The CDR3 spans 15 residues. CDR3 amino acids: CATSRGTGDSYGYTF. CDR3 bases: TGTGCCACCAGCAGAGGGACAGGGGACTCCTATGGCTACACCTTC.